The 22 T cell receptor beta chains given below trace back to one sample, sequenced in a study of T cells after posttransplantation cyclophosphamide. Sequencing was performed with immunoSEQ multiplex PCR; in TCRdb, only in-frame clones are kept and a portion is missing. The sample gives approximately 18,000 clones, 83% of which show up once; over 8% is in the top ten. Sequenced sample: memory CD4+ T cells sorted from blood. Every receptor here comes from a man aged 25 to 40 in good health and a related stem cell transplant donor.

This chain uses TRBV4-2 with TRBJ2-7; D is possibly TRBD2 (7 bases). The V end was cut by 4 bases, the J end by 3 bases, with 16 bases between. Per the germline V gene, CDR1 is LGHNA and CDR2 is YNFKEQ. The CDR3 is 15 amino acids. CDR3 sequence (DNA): TGTGCCAGCAGCCTGGCGGGGGCCGTTGTCTACGAGCAGTACTTC. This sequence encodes CASSLAGAVVYEQYF.

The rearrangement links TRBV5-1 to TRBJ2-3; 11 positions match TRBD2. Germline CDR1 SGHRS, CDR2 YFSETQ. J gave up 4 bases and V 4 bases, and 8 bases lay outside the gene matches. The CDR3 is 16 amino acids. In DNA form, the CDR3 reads TGCGCCAGCAGCGGATCGACTAGCGGGGTGGCAGATACGCAGTATTTT. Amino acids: CASSGSTSGVADTQYF.

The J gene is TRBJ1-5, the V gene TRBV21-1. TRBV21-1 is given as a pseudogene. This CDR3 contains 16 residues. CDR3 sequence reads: CASRLRIPGLVQPQHF. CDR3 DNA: TGTGCCAGCCGACTGCGAATACCGGGATTGGTGCAGCCCCAGCATTTT.

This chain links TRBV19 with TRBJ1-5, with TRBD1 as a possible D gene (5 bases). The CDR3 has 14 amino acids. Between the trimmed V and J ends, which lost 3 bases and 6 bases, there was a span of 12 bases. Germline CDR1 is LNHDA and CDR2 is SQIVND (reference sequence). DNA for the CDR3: TGTGCCAGTAGTATTTCAAGGGGAAGTCAGCCCCAGCATTTT. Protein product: CASSISRGSQPQHF. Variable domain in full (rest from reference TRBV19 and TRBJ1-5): DGGITQSPKYLFRKEGQNVTLSCEQNLNHDAMYWYRQDPGQGLRLIYYSQIVNDFQKGDIAEGYSVSREKKESFPLTVTSAQKNPTAFYLCASSISRGSQPQHFGDGTRLSIL.

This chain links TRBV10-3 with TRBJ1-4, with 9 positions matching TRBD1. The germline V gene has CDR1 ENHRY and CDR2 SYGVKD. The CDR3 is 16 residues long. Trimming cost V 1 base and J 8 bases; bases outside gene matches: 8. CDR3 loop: CAISEWTGTGPEKLFF. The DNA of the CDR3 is TGTGCCATCAGTGAGTGGACCGGGACAGGGCCCGAAAAACTGTTTTTT.

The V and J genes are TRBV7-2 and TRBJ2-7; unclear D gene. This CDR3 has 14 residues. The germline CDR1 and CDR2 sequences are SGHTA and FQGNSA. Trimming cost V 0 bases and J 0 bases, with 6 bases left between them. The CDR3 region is CASSLARNSYEQYF. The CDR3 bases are TGTGCCAGCAGCTTAGCGAGAAACTCCTACGAGCAGTACTTC.

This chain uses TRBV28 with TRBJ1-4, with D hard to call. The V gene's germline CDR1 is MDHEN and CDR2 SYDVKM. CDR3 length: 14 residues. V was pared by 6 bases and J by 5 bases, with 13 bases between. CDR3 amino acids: CASRTLVSNEKLFF. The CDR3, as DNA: TGTGCCAGCAGGACCCTAGTTTCCAATGAAAAACTGTTTTTT.

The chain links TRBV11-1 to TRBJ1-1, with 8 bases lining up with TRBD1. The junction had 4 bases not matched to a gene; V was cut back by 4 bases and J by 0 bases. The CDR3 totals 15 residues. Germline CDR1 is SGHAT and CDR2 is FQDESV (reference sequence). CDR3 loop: CASSSSDRVNTEAFF. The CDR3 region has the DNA TGTGCCAGCAGCTCTTCGGACAGGGTGAACACTGAAGCTTTCTTT.

The CDR3 reads CASSRTTQETQYF. The CDR3 coding sequence is TGTGCCAGCAGCCGGACAACGCAAGAGACCCAGTACTTC. This chain uses TRBV7-7 with TRBJ2-5; a possible D gene is TRBD1 (5 bases). The V end was cut by 5 bases, the J end by 2 bases, with 9 bases between. The germline gives CDR1 SSHAT, CDR2 FNYEAQ (reference sequence). The CDR3 consists of 13 residues.

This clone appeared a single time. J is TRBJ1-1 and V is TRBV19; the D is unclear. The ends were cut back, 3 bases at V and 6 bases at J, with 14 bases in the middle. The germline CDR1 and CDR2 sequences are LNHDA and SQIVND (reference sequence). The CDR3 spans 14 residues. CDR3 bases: TGTGCCAGTAGTATTAATGAGGGTGTCCCTGAAGCTTTCTTT. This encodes CASSINEGVPEAFF.

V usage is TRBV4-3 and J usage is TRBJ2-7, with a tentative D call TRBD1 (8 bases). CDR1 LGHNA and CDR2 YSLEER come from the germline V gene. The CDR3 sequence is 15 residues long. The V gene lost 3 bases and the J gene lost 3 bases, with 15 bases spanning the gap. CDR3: CASSQGSGTGYEQYF. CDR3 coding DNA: TGCGCCAGCAGCCAGGGGAGCGGGACAGGCTACGAGCAGTACTTC.

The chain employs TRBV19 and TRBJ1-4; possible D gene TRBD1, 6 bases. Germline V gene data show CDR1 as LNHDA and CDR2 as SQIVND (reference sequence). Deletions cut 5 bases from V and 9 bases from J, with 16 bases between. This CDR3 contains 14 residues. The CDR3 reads CASSPQGRLKKLFF. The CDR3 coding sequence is TGTGCCAGTAGTCCGCAGGGGCGGTTGAAAAAACTGTTTTTT.

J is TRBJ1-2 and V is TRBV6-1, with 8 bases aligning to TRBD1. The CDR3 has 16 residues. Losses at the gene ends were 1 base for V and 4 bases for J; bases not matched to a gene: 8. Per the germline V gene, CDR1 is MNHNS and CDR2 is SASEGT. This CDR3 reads CASSEVALDRGYGYTF. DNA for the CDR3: TGTGCCAGCAGTGAAGTAGCCTTAGACAGGGGCTATGGCTACACCTTC.

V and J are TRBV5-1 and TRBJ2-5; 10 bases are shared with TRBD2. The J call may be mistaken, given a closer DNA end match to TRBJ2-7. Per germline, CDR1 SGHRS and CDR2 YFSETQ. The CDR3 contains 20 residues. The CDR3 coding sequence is TGCGCCAGCAGCTTGGCCCTTAGCGGGGGGACTCTTACAAGCTCCTACGAGCAGTACTTC. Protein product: CASSLALSGGTLTSSYEQYF.

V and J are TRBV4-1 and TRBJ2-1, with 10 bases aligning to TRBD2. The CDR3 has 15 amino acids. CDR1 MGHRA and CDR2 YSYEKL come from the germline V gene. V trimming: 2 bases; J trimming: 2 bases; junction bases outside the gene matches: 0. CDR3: CASSQSGGAYNEQFF. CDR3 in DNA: TGCGCCAGCAGCCAAAGCGGGGGGGCCTACAATGAGCAGTTCTTC.

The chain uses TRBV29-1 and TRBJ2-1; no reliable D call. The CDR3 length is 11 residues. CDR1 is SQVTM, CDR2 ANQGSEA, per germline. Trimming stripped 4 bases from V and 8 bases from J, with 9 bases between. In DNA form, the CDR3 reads TGCAGCGTTGTATTCAGCGATGAGCAGTTCTTC. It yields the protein CSVVFSDEQFF.

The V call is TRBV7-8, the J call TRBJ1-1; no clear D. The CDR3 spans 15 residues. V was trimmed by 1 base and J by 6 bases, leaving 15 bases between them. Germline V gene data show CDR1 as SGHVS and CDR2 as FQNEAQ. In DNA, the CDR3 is TGTGCCAGCAGCTTAGAATCAGGTTTCTCCTCTGAAGCTTTCTTT. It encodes CASSLESGFSSEAFF.

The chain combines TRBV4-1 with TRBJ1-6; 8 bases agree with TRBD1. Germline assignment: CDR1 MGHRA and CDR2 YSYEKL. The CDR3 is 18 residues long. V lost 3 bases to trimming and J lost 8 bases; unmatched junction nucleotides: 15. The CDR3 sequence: CASSHIRGQVPLHSPLHF. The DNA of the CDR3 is TGCGCCAGCAGCCATATCAGGGGGCAAGTGCCGCTTCATTCACCCCTCCACTTT.

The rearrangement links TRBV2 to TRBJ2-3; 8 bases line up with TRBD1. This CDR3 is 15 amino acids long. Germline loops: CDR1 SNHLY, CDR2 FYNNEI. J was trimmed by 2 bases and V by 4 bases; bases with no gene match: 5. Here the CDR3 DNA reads TGTGCCAGCAGTGGAGACAGGGGAGTCACAGATACGCAGTATTTT. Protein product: CASSGDRGVTDTQYF. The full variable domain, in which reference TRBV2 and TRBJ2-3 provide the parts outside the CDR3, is EPEVTQTPSHQVTQMGQEVILRCVPISNHLYFYWYRQILGQKVEFLVSFYNNEISEKSEIFDDQFSVERPDGSNFTLKIRSTKLEDSAMYFCASSGDRGVTDTQYFGPGTRLTVL.

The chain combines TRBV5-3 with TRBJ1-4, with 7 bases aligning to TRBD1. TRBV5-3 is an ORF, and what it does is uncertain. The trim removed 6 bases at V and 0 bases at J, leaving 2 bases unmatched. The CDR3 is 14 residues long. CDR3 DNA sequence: TGTGCCAGAAACAGGGGACCAACTAATGAAAAACTGTTTTTT. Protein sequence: CARNRGPTNEKLFF.

The DNA for the CDR3 is TGTGCCAGCAGTGAAGAGGGACTGGGGAACACTGAAGCTTTCTTT. This translates into CASSEEGLGNTEAFF. The V call is TRBV2, the J call TRBJ1-1; TRBD1 is a possible D gene (5 bases). V was shortened by 1 base and J by 1 base, with 10 bases between the two germline ends. This CDR3 is 15 amino acids long. The germline CDR1 and CDR2 sequences are SNHLY and FYNNEI. Complete variable domain (other parts from reference TRBV2 and TRBJ1-1): EPEVTQTPSHQVTQMGQEVILRCVPISNHLYFYWYRQILGQKVEFLVSFYNNEISEKSEIFDDQFSVERPDGSNFTLKIRSTKLEDSAMYFCASSEEGLGNTEAFFGQGTRLTVV.

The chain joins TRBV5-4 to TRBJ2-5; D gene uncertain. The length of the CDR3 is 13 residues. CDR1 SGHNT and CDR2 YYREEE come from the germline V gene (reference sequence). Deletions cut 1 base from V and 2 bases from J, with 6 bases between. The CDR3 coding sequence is TGTGCCAGCAGCTTGAATCTTCAAGAGACCCAGTACTTC. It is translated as CASSLNLQETQYF.